Presented here are 28 T cell receptor beta chains from one specimen sequenced in a study of CD8 T cells in ankylosing spondylitis. TCRdb redid the calling of the 5' RACE reads with MiXCR, one entry per CDR3 protein. The table has hundreds of thousands of distinct CDR3 sequences, roughly 8.6% seen once. Input material: blood, either unsorted or a sorted T cell fraction (not recorded which). Receptors were obtained from a male donor with ankylosing spondylitis or in good health (not recorded which).

The chain carries TRBV6-1 and TRBJ2-1, with 13 bases matching TRBD2. The CDR3 has 15 residues. Losses at the gene ends were 6 bases for V and 7 bases for J; bases not matched to a gene: 6. The germline V gene encodes CDR1 MNHNS and CDR2 SASEGT. CDR3 sequence reads: CASRKSGLAGNEQFF. CDR3 nucleotides: TGTGCCAGCAGGAAATCGGGACTAGCGGGGAATGAGCAGTTCTTC.

This clonotype was recorded many times. The V and J genes are TRBV12-3 or TRBV12-4 and TRBJ2-5; D is possibly TRBD1 or TRBD2 (5 bases each). V lost 7 bases and J 9 bases, leaving 15 bases between the germline ends. The CDR3 runs to 12 residues. Here the CDR3 DNA reads TGTGCCAGCACCCTTGGGGGTGAGGCCCAGTACTTC. Amino acids: CASTLGGEAQYF.

This clonotype has a count of ten or more. This chain links TRBV7-9 with TRBJ1-1; weak D call: TRBD1 (5 bases). V was pared by 3 bases and J by 1 base, with 9 bases between. CDR3 length: 14 residues. Germline V gene lookup returns CDR1 SEHNR and CDR2 FQNEAQ (reference sequence). The CDR3 region is CASSLKGPNTEAFF. CDR3 DNA sequence: TGTGCCAGCAGCTTGAAGGGGCCGAACACTGAAGCTTTCTTT.

This clonotype was observed at least ten times. This rearrangement joins TRBV11-2 to TRBJ2-7; 13 bases are shared with TRBD2. The V segment lost 5 bases and the J segment 0 bases; nucleotides outside the gene matches: 4. The CDR3 spans 16 residues. The V gene's germline CDR1 is SGHAT and CDR2 FQNNGV. CDR3 sequence: CASSPGTSGASYEQYF. CDR3 DNA: TGTGCCAGCAGCCCCGGGACTAGCGGGGCCTCCTACGAGCAGTACTTC.

This clonotype occurred many times. This chain uses TRBV12-3 or TRBV12-4 with TRBJ2-2, with no clear D. V lost 3 bases to trimming and J lost 6 bases, with 8 bases between them. There are 13 residues in the CDR3. CDR3 DNA: TGTGCCAGCAGTTTTGCTCAGGCCGGGGAGCTGTTTTTT. It yields the protein CASSFAQAGELFF.

The sample holds many counts of this clonotype. The DNA of the CDR3 is TGTGCCAGCAGCTCGCGAGGGGGGGTTGGTAATACGCAGTATTTT. Its translation: CASSSRGGVGNTQYF. The chain has TRBV7-3 and TRBJ2-3; the D gene is possibly TRBD2 (7 bases). The CDR3 totals 15 residues. CDR1 and CDR2 (germline): SGHTA, FQGTGA. Trimming pared 4 bases from V and 7 bases from J, leaving 18 bases between.

This clonotype was seen ten or more times. This sequence joins TRBV5-6 and TRBJ2-1, with 7 nucleotides matching TRBD2. Germline V lookup: CDR1 SGHDT, CDR2 YYEEEE. The CDR3 is 15 amino acids. V gave up 6 bases and J gave up 2 bases; unmatched junction bases: 8. The CDR3 coding sequence is TGTGCCAGCAACTCCGGCGGGAGAACCTACAATGAGCAGTTCTTC. Encoded protein: CASNSGGRTYNEQFF.

This clonotype showed up many times. V and J are TRBV5-1 and TRBJ1-2; 8 nucleotides match TRBD1. V lost 4 bases, J lost 4 bases, and 6 bases stayed unmatched. From germline, CDR1 is SGHRS and CDR2 YFSETQ. CDR3 length equals 14 residues. CDR3 region: CASSADRGTYGYTF. For the CDR3, the DNA is TGCGCCAGCAGCGCCGACAGGGGAACCTATGGCTACACCTTC.

The V and J genes are TRBV5-5 and TRBJ2-1; D gene uncertain. V gave up 1 base and J gave up 0 bases, with 11 bases separating them. CDR3 length: 16 residues. CDR1 SGHKS and CDR2 YYEKEE come from the germline V gene (reference sequence). The CDR3 protein is CASSLTAAGSYNEQFF. As DNA, the CDR3 is TGTGCCAGCAGCTTGACCGCTGCCGGCTCCTACAATGAGCAGTTCTTC.

This clonotype was counted ten times or more. The chain couples TRBV29-1 to TRBJ1-3, with TRBD1 matching over 7 bases. J gave up 4 bases and V 2 bases, and 5 bases lay outside the gene matches. The CDR3 consists of 14 residues. Germline CDR1 is SQVTM and CDR2 is ANQGSEA. The CDR3 bases are TGCAGCGTTGAAATTAGGGGGCGAGGAAACACCATATATTTT. Protein sequence: CSVEIRGRGNTIYF.

This clonotype has a count of ten or more. This chain uses TRBV3-1 with TRBJ2-6; 9 nucleotides match TRBD1. CDR1 LGHDT and CDR2 YNNKEL come from the germline V gene (reference sequence). The CDR3 loop spans 18 amino acids. V dropped 3 bases and J dropped 5; count of bases not matched to a gene: 11. CDR3 nucleotide sequence: TGTGCCAGCAGCCATCGCACAGGGGGCTCCTCAAGGGCCAACGTCCTGACTTTC. This gives the protein CASSHRTGGSSRANVLTF. Looking up the rest from reference TRBV3-1 and TRBJ2-6 gives the full variable domain: DTAVSQTPKYLVTQMGNDKSIKCEQNLGHDTMYWYKQDSKKFLKIMFSYNNKELIINETVPNRFSPKSPDKAHLNLHINSLELGDSAVYFCASSHRTGGSSRANVLTFGAGSRLTVL.

The table lists this clonotype with many counts. The gene calls are TRBV7-2 and TRBJ2-7, with unresolved D. Germline V CDR1 and CDR2: SGHTA, FQGNSA. V lost 1 base and J lost 3, with 7 bases in between. The length of the CDR3 is 13 residues. The CDR3 here is CASSLERYYEQYF. DNA of the CDR3: TGTGCCAGCAGCTTAGAAAGGTACTACGAGCAGTACTTC. Supplemented by reference TRBV7-2 and TRBJ2-7, the full variable domain reads GAGVSQSPSNKVTEKGKDVELRCDPISGHTALYWYRQSLGQGLEFLIYFQGNSAPDKSGLPSDRFSAERTGGSVSTLTIQRTQQEDSAVYLCASSLERYYEQYFGPGTRLTVT.

This clonotype was observed many times. This rearrangement joins TRBV5-1 to TRBJ2-5, with no clear D. V lost 1 base, J lost 4 bases, and 14 bases lay in between. CDR3 length: 15 amino acids. Germline V lookup: CDR1 SGHRS, CDR2 YFSETQ. The CDR3 DNA sequence: TGCGCCAGCAGCTTGCCAACAAGGGTCGGAGAGACCCAGTACTTC. Translating it yields CASSLPTRVGETQYF.

The table lists this clonotype with many counts. The rearrangement links TRBV7-2 to TRBJ1-5; the D gene is possibly TRBD1 (6 bases). This CDR3 is 13 amino acids long. The V end was cut by 5 bases, the J end by 5 bases, with 10 bases between. Germline V gives CDR1 SGHTA, CDR2 FQGNSA. Here the CDR3 DNA reads TGTGCCAGCAGCGCAAACAGGGATCAGCCCCAGCATTTT. It yields the protein CASSANRDQPQHF.

This clonotype occurred many times. This chain uses TRBV4-3 with TRBJ2-1; maybe TRBD1 (6 bases). The V end was cut by 1 base, the J end by 14 bases, with 12 bases between. This CDR3 has 12 residues. The V gene's germline CDR1 is LGHNA and CDR2 YSLEER. Here the CDR3 DNA reads TGCGCCAGCAGCCAAGTCACAGGGAAAAAGTTCTTC. It is translated as CASSQVTGKKFF.

In this sample, this clonotype turned up many times. This chain uses TRBV6-1 with TRBJ2-3, with D uncertain. The CDR3 is 13 amino acids. CDR1 and CDR2 from the germline V gene are MNHNS and SASEGT. Trimming cost V 6 bases and J 9 bases, with 16 bases left between them. The DNA of the CDR3 is TGTGCCAGCAGAGAATCCGGGTCTCCCACGCAGTATTTT. Translating gives CASRESGSPTQYF.

This clonotype has ten or more counts. This rearrangement joins TRBV6-5 to TRBJ2-7; D remains unclear. There are 15 residues in the CDR3. Trimming took off 4 bases at V and 0 bases at J, with 13 bases between the two ends. Germline loops: CDR1 MNHEY, CDR2 SVGAGI. Here the CDR3 reads CASSSPRRSSYEQYF. CDR3 sequence (DNA): TGTGCCAGCAGTTCACCTCGAAGGAGCTCCTACGAGCAGTACTTC.

The table lists this clonotype with many counts. The chain combines TRBV11-2 with TRBJ2-3, with D perhaps matching TRBD2 (5 bases). Per the germline V gene, CDR1 is SGHAT and CDR2 is FQNNGV. Trimming removed 5 bases from V and 0 bases from J, with 15 bases in between. This CDR3 is built from 16 residues. In nucleotides, the CDR3 is TGTGCCAGCAGCCCCCAAGAGGGCCACAGCACAGATACGCAGTATTTT. It codes for CASSPQEGHSTDTQYF.

This clonotype was seen repeatedly, ten times or more. The chain couples TRBV4-1 to TRBJ1-1; weak D call: TRBD1 (6 bases). From germline, CDR1 is MGHRA and CDR2 YSYEKL. This CDR3 contains 15 residues. Trimming left V 0 bases short and J 5 bases short, with 13 bases between. The CDR3 nucleotides read TGCGCCAGCAGCCAAGATGGGGGCGGGAGGACTGAAGCTTTCTTT. Translation gives CASSQDGGGRTEAFF.

This clonotype was detected ten times or more. This rearrangement joins TRBV7-2 to TRBJ2-1, with D tentatively TRBD1 or TRBD2 (5 bases each). Germline V gives CDR1 SGHTA, CDR2 FQGNSA. This CDR3 comprises 12 residues. The ends were cut back, 2 bases at V and 11 bases at J, with 10 bases in the middle. CDR3 nucleotide sequence: TGTGCCAGCAGCTTACGTTGGGGACAGCAGTTCTTC. As protein: CASSLRWGQQFF.

This clonotype was picked up a small number of times. The chain recombines TRBV11-2 with TRBJ2-7; perhaps TRBD2 as D (5 bases). V dropped 1 base and J dropped 2 bases, with 9 bases sitting between them. Germline CDR1 SGHAT, CDR2 FQNNGV. The CDR3 contains 14 residues. CDR3 in DNA: TGTGCCAGCAGCTTAGGAGACGGGACCTACGAGCAGTACTTC. Residues: CASSLGDGTYEQYF. Drawing the rest from reference TRBV11-2 and TRBJ2-7, the complete variable domain is EAGVAQSPRYKIIEKRQSVAFWCNPISGHATLYWYQQILGQGPKLLIQFQNNGVVDDSQLPKDRFSAERLKGVDSTLKIQPAKLEDSAVYLCASSLGDGTYEQYFGPGTRLTVT.

This clonotype was seen repeatedly, ten times or more. J is TRBJ2-3 and V is TRBV27, with D unclear. The germline gives CDR1 MNHEY, CDR2 SMNVEV (reference sequence). The CDR3 is made up of 12 amino acids. V was trimmed by 7 bases and J by 6 bases, leaving 11 bases between them. The CDR3 protein is CASTSKLDTQYF. The CDR3 nucleotides read TGTGCCAGCACCTCGAAACTTGATACGCAGTATTTT.

The J gene is TRBJ2-1, the V gene TRBV7-9, with D maybe TRBD2 (6 bases). CDR1 is SEHNR, CDR2 FQNEAQ, per germline (reference sequence). The V gene lost 5 bases and the J gene lost 0 bases, with 11 bases spanning the gap. The CDR3 is 15 residues long. Written as DNA, the CDR3 is TGTGCCAGCAGCCAGACCGGGGGCTCCTACAATGAGCAGTTCTTC. Its protein product is CASSQTGGSYNEQFF.

This clonotype has at least ten counts. This chain connects TRBV20-1 to TRBJ2-1; D gene uncertain. Trimming cost V 3 bases and J 1 base, with 13 bases left between them. This CDR3 comprises 15 residues. The V gene's germline CDR1 is DFQATT and CDR2 SNEGSKA (reference sequence). The CDR3 nucleotides are TGCAGTGCTAGCCCCGCGGTGGGGTCCTACAATGAGCAGTTCTTC. Residues: CSASPAVGSYNEQFF.

This clonotype has a count of ten or more. The genes are TRBV6-1 and TRBJ2-6, with a possible D match to TRBD1 (5 bases). This CDR3 has 16 residues. The germline gives CDR1 MNHNS, CDR2 SASEGT. Trimming left V 6 bases short and J 2 bases short, with 14 bases between. CDR3 residues: CASRTTGFPGANVLTF. For the CDR3, the DNA is TGTGCCAGCAGAACTACAGGCTTCCCTGGGGCCAACGTCCTGACTTTC.

This clonotype was seen only a few times. V is TRBV11-2 and J is TRBJ2-2; 11 bases are a match to TRBD2. After removal of 4 bases from V and 5 bases from J, the junction contained 3 bases not matched to a gene. The length of the CDR3 is 15 residues. Per germline, CDR1 SGHAT and CDR2 FQNNGV. This chain's CDR3 is CASSSSGGLTGELFF. CDR3 sequence (DNA): TGTGCCAGCAGCTCTAGCGGGGGGCTAACCGGGGAGCTGTTTTTT.

Many counts were recorded for this clonotype. The V and J genes are TRBV20-1 and TRBJ2-1; the D gene is possibly TRBD2 (5 bases). The CDR3 runs to 16 residues. Between the trimmed V and J ends, which lost 1 base and 4 bases, there was a span of 17 bases. Germline V gives CDR1 DFQATT, CDR2 SNEGSKA (reference sequence). The CDR3 DNA reads as TGCAGTGCTAGAGGGTTAGAAGCGGAGATTTACAATGAGCAGTTCTTC. Translated, it gives CSARGLEAEIYNEQFF.

The V call is TRBV5-1, the J call TRBJ2-5; D may match TRBD1 or TRBD2 (5 bases each). From germline, CDR1 is SGHRS and CDR2 YFSETQ. V shed 4 bases and J shed 5 bases, with 15 bases lying between them. The CDR3 sequence is 14 residues long. The CDR3 DNA follows: TGCGCCAGCAGCCGAGGGACGGCCCAGGAGACCCAGTACTTC. Translation: CASSRGTAQETQYF.